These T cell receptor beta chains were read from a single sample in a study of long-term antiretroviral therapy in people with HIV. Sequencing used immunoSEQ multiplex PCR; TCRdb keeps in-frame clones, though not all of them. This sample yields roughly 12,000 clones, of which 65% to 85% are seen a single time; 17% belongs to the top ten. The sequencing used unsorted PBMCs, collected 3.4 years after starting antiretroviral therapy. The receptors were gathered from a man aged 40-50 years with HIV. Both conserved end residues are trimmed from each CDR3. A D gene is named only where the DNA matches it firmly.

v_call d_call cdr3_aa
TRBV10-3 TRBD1 AISESGTAKAF
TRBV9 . ASSPPTMGNYGYT
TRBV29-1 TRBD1 SVEEIGQGANEQF
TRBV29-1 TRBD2 SVEGASGGYNEQF
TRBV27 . ASSRDTSFYGYT
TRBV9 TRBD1 ASNRGTGVYGYT
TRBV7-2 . ASSLGGGRTEAF
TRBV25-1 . ASSVGQNYGYT
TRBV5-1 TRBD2 ASSLARLAGAFTDTQY
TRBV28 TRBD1 ASSSFGTGHYEQY
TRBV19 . ASTYPSVLGNTIY
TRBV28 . ASSFGLSWRADTQY
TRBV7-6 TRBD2 ASSRKTGGAHEQY
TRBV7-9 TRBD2 ASSLYTGRALSLDYEQY
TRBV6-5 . ASREQGTGAQY
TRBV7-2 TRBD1 ASSGNRGFGNTIY
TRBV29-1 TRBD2 SVGGVAGGYEQY
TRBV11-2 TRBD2 ASSFGTRIADTQY
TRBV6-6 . ASSQDRYTEAF
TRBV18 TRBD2 ASSPKREGRKFHEQY
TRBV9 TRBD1 ASKQGAQSYEQY
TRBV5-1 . ASSQGRLVNTEAF
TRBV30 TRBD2 AWSFGSGVYNEQF
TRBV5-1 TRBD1 ASSRDSSGDTQY
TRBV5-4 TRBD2 ASSLPGRAGEQF
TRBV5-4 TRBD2 ASSVAGTGELF
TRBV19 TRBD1 ASSSPDRGRGYT
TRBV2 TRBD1 ASSVGQGNQPQH
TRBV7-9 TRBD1 ASSLGGIGTGDNEQF
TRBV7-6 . ASSLRTKVQNTIY
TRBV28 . ASNLGGTLAKNIQY
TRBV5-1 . ASSFGGNADNEQF
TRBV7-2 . ASSFDPSYNEQF
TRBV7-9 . ASKVEGSSYNEQF
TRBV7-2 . ASSLPGPGNEQY
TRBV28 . ASTPARIYEQY
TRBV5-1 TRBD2 ASSLDLGTRIEF
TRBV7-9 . ASSLGLSYEQY
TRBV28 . ASSSAGGPLSYEQY
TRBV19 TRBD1 ASRGTGYQPQH
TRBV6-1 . ASIGQNLNQPQH
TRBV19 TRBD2 ASSIRTSGEAYEQY
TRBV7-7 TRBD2 ASSLSLADTYNEQF
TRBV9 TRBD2 ASSVVAGGSYNEQF
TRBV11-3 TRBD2 ASSRLARDYNEQF
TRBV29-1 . SVEYDSNPYEQY
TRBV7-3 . ASSLGGSPDTQY
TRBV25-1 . ASSADAGFTEAF
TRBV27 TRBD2 ASSFPSGRYNEQF
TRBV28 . ASSSGSWDEQF
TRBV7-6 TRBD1 ASSNRDRNTGELF
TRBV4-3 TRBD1 ASSQVGVFGQGVGHTGELF
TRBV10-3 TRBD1 AISEVDRGRTEAF
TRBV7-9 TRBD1 ASSRQGARDEKLF
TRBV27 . ASSSNFGNTEAF
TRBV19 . ASRLKVNTEAF
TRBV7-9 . ASSLVRINYNEQF